This passage covers 17 T cell receptor beta chains from one sample sequenced in a study of T cell responses to AZD1222 COVID-19 vaccine. Measured with immunoSEQ multiplex PCR; TCRdb has only the in-frame clones, and not every one. The data hold more than 140,000 clones, with about 87% observed a single time. The sample here was peripheral blood, taken on day 0 of AZD1222 vaccination. All receptors come from an adult in good health.

This clone was detected only a few times. This chain uses TRBV7-9 with TRBJ1-1; 9 bases line up with TRBD1. The CDR3 is made up of 14 amino acids. CDR1 and CDR2 (germline): SEHNR, FQNEAQ (reference sequence). The junction had 6 bases not matched to a gene; V was cut back by 5 bases and J by 5 bases. CDR3: CASSNLGQGTEAFF. The DNA for the CDR3 is TGTGCCAGCAGCAACCTGGGACAGGGTACTGAAGCTTTCTTT. Together with reference TRBV7-9 and TRBJ1-1, the CDR3 gives the full variable domain: DTGVSQNPRHKITKRGQNVTFRCDPISEHNRLYWYRQTLGQGPEFLTYFQNEAQLEKSRLLSDRFSAERPKGSFSTLEIQRTEQGDSAMYLCASSNLGQGTEAFFGQGTRLTVV.

The chain joins TRBV18 to TRBJ1-5; a weak D match, TRBD1 (5 bases). The germline V and J ends were trimmed by 5 bases and 0 bases, with 17 bases remaining between them. CDR1 is KGHSH, CDR2 LQKENI, per germline. The CDR3 spans 17 residues. CDR3 bases: TGTGCCAGCTCAGAATACAGGAGGGACTATAGCAATCAGCCCCAGCATTTT. Residues: CASSEYRRDYSNQPQHF.

The chain has TRBV6-2 or TRBV6-3 and TRBJ2-5, with 9 positions matching TRBD2. V lost 5 bases to trimming and J lost 4 bases; unmatched junction nucleotides: 8. Germline V lookup: CDR1 MNHEY, CDR2 SVGEGT. This CDR3 region has 15 residues. In nucleotides, the CDR3 is TGTGCCAGCAGTCTGGTCCGAGCGGGAGGAGAGACCCAGTACTTC. Translated: CASSLVRAGGETQYF.

The rearrangement joins TRBV7-2 to TRBJ1-3; TRBD1 aligns across 7 bases. Trimming cost V 5 bases and J 8 bases; bases outside gene matches: 9. The CDR3 has 14 amino acids. Germline-derived CDR1 and CDR2 are SGHTA and FQGNSA. The CDR3 spells CASSRQGNLDTIYF. CDR3 bases: TGTGCCAGCAGCAGACAGGGCAACCTTGACACCATATATTTT.

V is TRBV5-5 and J is TRBJ1-1; D may be TRBD1 (5 bases). With 3 bases removed from V and 7 bases from J, the gap between germline ends came to 7 bases. CDR1 is SGHKS and CDR2 is YYEKEE in the germline V gene (reference sequence). This CDR3 is built from 11 residues. Here the CDR3 reads CASSWGSEAFF. The CDR3 bases are TGTGCCAGCAGCTGGGGGAGTGAAGCTTTCTTT.

Points on this clone: This sample includes further DNA sequences coding for the same CDR3. The chain couples TRBV6-5 to TRBJ1-1; D ambiguous. Germline values: CDR1 MNHEY, CDR2 SVGAGI. V lost 1 base to trimming and J lost 7 bases, with 4 bases between them. The CDR3 is 11 residues long. This chain's CDR3 is CASSYWGEAFF. For the CDR3, the DNA is TGTGCCAGCAGTTACTGGGGTGAAGCTTTCTTT.

This clone was counted once. V is TRBV29-1 and J is TRBJ2-1; D call uncertain. CDR3 length equals 13 residues. The V gene lost 6 bases and the J gene lost 4 bases, with 13 bases spanning the gap. Germline assignment: CDR1 SQVTM and CDR2 ANQGSEA. As DNA, the CDR3 is TGCAGCGTACCGGACCCCGGATACAATGAGCAGTTCTTC. Amino acids: CSVPDPGYNEQFF.

This clone has just one count. V gene TRBV27 combines with J gene TRBJ1-6, with TRBD1 as a possible D gene (5 bases). The V end lost 4 bases, the J end lost 5 bases, and 12 bases lay between the germline ends. The CDR3 is 15 residues long. Germline lookup yields CDR1 MNHEY and CDR2 SMNVEV (reference sequence). In nucleotides, the CDR3 is TGTGCCAGCAGTTCCTCCCGGGGGAATAATTCACCCCTCCACTTT. This gives the protein CASSSSRGNNSPLHF.

The rearrangement uses TRBV28 and TRBJ1-5; 8 bases fit TRBD1. The length of the CDR3 is 15 residues. The germline gives CDR1 MDHEN, CDR2 SYDVKM. V lost 10 bases to trimming and J lost 4 bases; unmatched junction nucleotides: 12. In nucleotides, the CDR3 is TGTGCCACTCGCCTAGGACAGGGATATAATCAGCCCCAGCATTTT. This gives the protein CATRLGQGYNQPQHF.

The chain joins TRBV19 to TRBJ1-2; maybe TRBD1 (6 bases). The CDR3 has 15 residues. Germline CDR1 and CDR2: LNHDA and SQIVND (reference sequence). V was pared by 6 bases and J by 4 bases, with 18 bases between. The CDR3 reads CASRSDRSTIYGYTF. For the CDR3, the DNA is TGTGCCAGTAGATCTGACAGGAGCACCATCTATGGCTACACCTTC.

CDR3 DNA sequence: TGTGCCAGCCGAAGCGGGACCCGCACCTACGAGCAGTACTTC. Its translation is CASRSGTRTYEQYF. The chain combines TRBV28 with TRBJ2-7; 7 bases agree with TRBD2. Per the germline V gene, CDR1 is MDHEN and CDR2 is SYDVKM. V shed 8 bases and J 2 bases; nucleotides not matched to a gene: 9. This CDR3 contains 14 residues.

The V gene is TRBV24-1, the J gene TRBJ2-5, with 7 bases that match TRBD2. CDR1 is KGHDR, CDR2 SFDVKD, per germline. V was pared by 1 base and J by 5 bases, with 6 bases of the junction left unmatched. The CDR3 spans 15 residues. CDR3 region: CATSDFTLGGETQYF. The CDR3 DNA reads as TGTGCCACCAGTGATTTTACTCTGGGAGGGGAGACCCAGTACTTC.

On this clone: Sequence at one end of the junction differs from germline and may be a read error. J is TRBJ2-1 and V is TRBV7-3; weak D call: TRBD1 (6 bases). From germline, CDR1 is SGHTA and CDR2 FQGTGA. The CDR3 is 12 residues long. CDR3 loop: CASSLTGNEQFF. In DNA form, the CDR3 reads TGTGCCAGCAGTTTAACAGGGAACGAGCAGTTCTTC. Drawing the rest from reference TRBV7-3 and TRBJ2-1, the complete variable domain is GAGVSQTPSNKVTEKGKYVELRCDPISGHTALYWYRQSLGQGPEFLIYFQGTGAADDSGLPNDRFFAVRPEGSVSTLKIQRTERGDSAVYLCASSLTGNEQFFGPGTRLTVL.

V usage is TRBV4-2 and J usage is TRBJ1-1; D unclear. Trimming stripped 0 bases from V and 10 bases from J, with 15 bases between. The CDR3 loop spans 14 amino acids. From germline, CDR1 is LGHNA and CDR2 YNFKEQ. The CDR3 reads CASSQDVWRFIAFF. CDR3 DNA: TGTGCCAGCAGCCAAGATGTTTGGAGGTTCATAGCTTTCTTT.

As regards this clone: The same CDR3 is also encoded by other DNA sequences in this sample. The gene calls are TRBV30 and TRBJ2-7; D not resolved. The CDR3 is 11 amino acids. Trimming took 2 bases from V and 4 from J, leaving 6 bases between them. The germline V gene has CDR1 GTSNPN and CDR2 SVGIG (reference sequence). The CDR3 sequence is CAWSPAYEQYF. The CDR3 coding sequence is TGTGCCTGGAGTCCAGCGTACGAGCAGTACTTC.

The chain is built from TRBV19 and TRBJ1-3, with D tentatively TRBD1 (5 bases). Germline loops: CDR1 LNHDA, CDR2 SQIVND (reference sequence). The ends were cut back, 5 bases at V and 0 bases at J, with 14 bases in the middle. The CDR3 spans 16 residues. CDR3 loop: CASSHPGLHSGNTIYF. CDR3 DNA sequence: TGTGCCAGTAGTCACCCGGGGCTTCACTCTGGAAACACCATATATTTT.

The V gene is TRBV7-2, the J gene TRBJ2-3; no clear D. With 5 bases removed from V and 6 bases from J, the gap between germline ends came to 18 bases. The length of the CDR3 is 15 residues. Germline CDR1 and CDR2: SGHTA and FQGNSA. The CDR3 DNA reads TGTGCCAGCAGCCTTGGGCTAGTAGGACGCGATACGCAGTATTTT. Encoded protein: CASSLGLVGRDTQYF. Together with reference TRBV7-2 and TRBJ2-3, the CDR3 gives the full variable domain: GAGVSQSPSNKVTEKGKDVELRCDPISGHTALYWYRQSLGQGLEFLIYFQGNSAPDKSGLPSDRFSAERTGGSVSTLTIQRTQQEDSAVYLCASSLGLVGRDTQYFGPGTRLTVL.